This record covers a single T cell receptor (beta chain). This clonotype came up once. Its antigen has not been determined. The junction differs from germline at one of its ends, possibly a read error. TCR alpha and beta CDR3 regions were amplified with the iRepertoire nested amplicon-rescue multiplex PCR (arm-PCR) platform from RNA. The input for one-step reverse transcription and amplification was roughly 100-450 ng of either tissue mRNA or PBMC total RNA. Following bead purification, Illumina adapters were added by a secondary multiplex PCR, and the libraries were gel-purified between 200 and 400 bp. Internal 6-nucleotide barcodes were carried by the libraries and were used for demultiplexing. The libraries were sequenced on an Illumina MiSeq using 2x220 or 2x250 nucleotide paired-end reads. As for the original processing: Paired reads were merged using FLASH 1.2.11 and were aligned to the GRCh37 human genome using BWA-MEM, after which TRA and TRB reads were extracted. V and J assignment used an IMGT-derived reference of cassette sequences and CDR3 motifs that included pseudogenes. Three-frame translation of reads was performed, and productive CDR3s were defined as those with a C...FGXG motif and no stop codons. Clonotypes were defined as unique combinations of V-J cassette pair and CDR3 amino acid sequence. Filtering of reads was based on Hamming distance, with the threshold set by the sequence error rate of each sample in mapped regions. TCRdb reran the public reads through fastp at Q25 and MiXCR, keeping productive beta chains. Merged by CDR3 protein, the rows form single entries marked with the most common genes and DNA. The V and J calls shown here were made by TCRdb, not taken from the authors' results. The sample records about 410,000 distinct CDR3 sequences, roughly two fifths of which are singletons. The ten largest make up approximately 12% of the sample.

From cysteine to phenylalanine, the CDR3 is 16 amino acids long. CDR3 DNA is the only sequence kept; it has 48 bases, read in frame from the first base. The germline V gene (reference sequence) sets CDR1 to MNHEY and CDR2 to SMNVEV. Immediately after resection, surgical brain or tumor specimens were cryofrozen in liquid nitrogen, with peripheral blood cells collected concurrently. The entry originates in a study of glioma-infiltrating T cells (dated by TCRdb to 2015 to 2016). Turning to the overall study: Low-grade gliomas were represented by WHO grade II oligodendrogliomas or astrocytomas, and glioblastomas were represented by WHO grade IV tumors that were sampled at initial rather than recurrent diagnosis. Sequencing of TCR alpha- and beta-chain repertoires was performed on glioma tissue, on non-neoplastic brain tissue, and on matched peripheral blood mononuclear cells. To gauge divergence between tissue and blood T-cell populations, every tissue-infiltrating repertoire was compared against the peripheral blood repertoire from the same patient. Dexamethasone was administered to glioma patients for six or fewer days before surgery. Three low-grade glioma patients, under ten primary glioblastoma patients and three non-glioma patients contributing non-neoplastic brain tissue were included in the paired cohort. Blood libraries targeted about 4- to 11-fold sequencing coverage of about a million peripheral T cells. Results the study describes overall, beyond this receptor: Group comparisons rested on small numbers: three non-neoplastic, three low-grade glioma and fewer than ten glioblastoma patients. A signature set of shared blood CDR3 motifs marked patients with low tissue-blood divergence and was depleted in highly divergent patients. In non-neoplastic patients, VJ-independent divergence between tissue and blood fell below expectation, whereas in all gliomas, and especially in low-grade gliomas, the divergence rose above expectation. Tissue and blood shared very few CDR3 sequences, a result attributed to high CDR3 diversity and limited sampling.

The V and J segments used are TRBV27 and TRBJ1-2; 7 junctional bases match TRBD1. The receptor's source is a human donor with low-grade glioma or glioblastoma, undergoing nonglioma brain surgery, or in good health (not recorded which). Sequenced material: glioma tissue, nonneoplastic brain tissue, or PBMCs (not recorded which). CDR3 loop: CASTPRQGGRGVGYTF. The base sequence is TGTGCAAGCACCCCGAGACAGGGTGGTCGCGGCGTTGGCTACACCTTC.